The next 26 T cell receptor beta chains were all read from a single sample in a study of control samples from healthy donors and cancer patients. Assay: immunoSEQ multiplex PCR; the TCRdb copy retains only in-frame clones and omits some. The table records 200,000 or so clones, about 95% of them present only once. Sequencing used blood. The receptors were sampled from a man aged 50 to 60 in good health.

The chain joins TRBV30 to TRBJ2-2; maybe TRBD2 (6 bases). Per germline, CDR1 GTSNPN and CDR2 SVGIG (reference sequence). V dropped 8 bases and J dropped 11 bases, with 12 bases sitting between them. The CDR3 loop spans 10 amino acids. The CDR3 region is CALGTYELFF. The CDR3 bases are TGTGCCCTCGGGACTTATGAGCTGTTTTTT. Variable domain in full (rest from reference TRBV30 and TRBJ2-2): SQTIHQWPATLVQPVGSPLSLECTVEGTSNPNLYWYRQAAGRGLQLLFYSVGIGQISSEVPQNLSASRPQDRQFILSSKKLLLSDSGFYLCALGTYELFFGEGSRLTVL.

The DNA of the CDR3 is TGTGCCAGCAGCTTGGGAGGGGGGCTCTCTGGGGCCAACGTCCTGACTTTC. The encoded protein is CASSLGGGLSGANVLTF. The chain combines TRBV7-2 with TRBJ2-6; tentative D call: TRBD2 (7 bases). Germline lookup yields CDR1 SGHTA and CDR2 FQGNSA. This CDR3 is 17 amino acids long. Trimming cost V 3 bases and J 0 bases, with 12 bases left between them.

This chain connects TRBV6-2 or TRBV6-3 to TRBJ2-7; D is unclear. Germline V gene data show CDR1 as MNHEY and CDR2 as SVGEGT. CDR3 length: 12 amino acids. Trimming stripped 4 bases from V and 6 bases from J, with 10 bases between. CDR3 protein: CASSSQVGEQYV. Here the CDR3 DNA reads TGTGCCAGCAGTTCGCAGGTTGGCGAGCAGTACGTC.

The rearrangement joins TRBV28 to TRBJ2-3; 7 positions agree with TRBD1. Germline CDR1 MDHEN, CDR2 SYDVKM. The CDR3 is 15 amino acids. Unmatched junction bases numbered 9, after V lost 7 bases and J lost 2 bases. The CDR3 sequence: CASNLGTEYTDTQYF. For the CDR3, the DNA is TGTGCCAGCAATCTGGGGACAGAGTACACAGATACGCAGTATTTT.

The chain links TRBV5-1 to TRBJ1-6; TRBD1 agrees at 7 bases. V was clipped by 0 bases and J by 9 bases; unmatched bases: 3. The V gene's germline CDR1 is SGHRS and CDR2 YFSETQ. The CDR3 totals 14 residues. CDR3 residues: CASSLGQGISPLHF. The DNA for the CDR3 is TGCGCCAGCAGCTTGGGACAGGGCATTTCACCCCTCCACTTT. Full variable domain (missing parts from reference TRBV5-1 and TRBJ1-6): KAGVTQTPRYLIKTRGQQVTLSCSPISGHRSVSWYQQTPGQGLQFLFEYFSETQRNKGNFPGRFSGRQFSNSRSEMNVSTLELGDSALYLCASSLGQGISPLHFGNGTRLTVT.

The chain carries TRBV28 and TRBJ1-2; TRBD1 might be the D (6 bases). CDR1 is MDHEN, CDR2 SYDVKM, per germline. Trimming stripped 3 bases from V and 4 bases from J, with 12 bases between. The CDR3 spans 14 residues. The CDR3 protein is CASSFPGQGYGYTF. The CDR3 bases are TGTGCCAGCAGTTTCCCGGGACAAGGCTATGGCTACACCTTC.

In DNA form, the CDR3 reads TGTGCCAGCAGCATAGGACAGGGAATAGAGACCCAGTACTTC. This translates into CASSIGQGIETQYF. The chain joins TRBV7-8 to TRBJ2-5, with 8 bases aligning to TRBD1. Unmatched junction bases numbered 6, after V lost 5 bases and J lost 4 bases. The CDR3 sequence is 14 residues long. Germline V gene lookup returns CDR1 SGHVS and CDR2 FQNEAQ. Variable domain in full (rest from reference TRBV7-8 and TRBJ2-5): GAGVSQSPRYKVAKRGQDVALRCDPISGHVSLFWYQQALGQGPEFLTYFQNEAQLDKSGLPSDRFFAERPEGSVSTLKIQRTQQEDSAVYLCASSIGQGIETQYFGPGTRLLVL.

The chain combines TRBV7-3 with TRBJ2-1, with 11 positions matching TRBD2. V lost 1 base and J lost 8; bases outside the gene matches: 4. CDR1 and CDR2 (germline): SGHTA, FQGTGA. The CDR3 is made up of 15 amino acids. CDR3 bases: TGTGCCAGCAGCTTAAGTAGCGGGGGGGTTGATGAGCAGTTCTTC. Protein sequence: CASSLSSGGVDEQFF.

V gene TRBV11-2 combines with J gene TRBJ1-6; weak D call: TRBD1 (6 bases). This CDR3 is 17 amino acids long. The V and J ends lost 1 base and 7 bases respectively, with 17 bases between them. The germline V gene encodes CDR1 SGHAT and CDR2 FQNNGV. The CDR3 is CASSLGLGGSGNSPLHF. The CDR3 DNA sequence: TGTGCCAGCAGCTTAGGCCTCGGGGGCAGTGGGAATTCACCCCTCCACTTT.

The chain uses TRBV6-6 and TRBJ1-2; D may be TRBD1 (5 bases). Trimming removed 4 bases at V and 1 base at J, with 16 bases between. In germline, CDR1 is MNHNY, CDR2 SVGAGI (reference sequence). CDR3 length: 16 residues. CDR3 coding DNA: TGTGCCAGCAGTTTGGCAAGCGCGGGGGATAACTATGGCTACACCTTC. This sequence encodes CASSLASAGDNYGYTF.

This chain uses TRBV7-2 with TRBJ2-7, with 7 bases identical to TRBD1. Germline V gene lookup returns CDR1 SGHTA and CDR2 FQGNSA. J was trimmed by 3 bases and V by 5 bases; bases with no gene match: 7. CDR3 length: 14 amino acids. The CDR3 reads CASSQRRDSYEQYF. CDR3 coding DNA: TGTGCCAGCAGCCAACGCCGGGACAGCTACGAGCAGTACTTC.

The gene calls are TRBV10-3 and TRBJ1-2; no clear D. The length of the CDR3 is 15 residues. Per the germline V gene, CDR1 is ENHRY and CDR2 is SYGVKD. V was shortened by 0 bases and J by 0 bases, with 8 bases between the two germline ends. CDR3 coding DNA: TGTGCCATCAGTGAGTCCACACAGACTAACTATGGCTACACCTTC. Amino acids: CAISESTQTNYGYTF.

The V gene is TRBV9, the J gene TRBJ1-1; D call uncertain. The CDR3 runs to 14 residues. CDR1 is SGDLS and CDR2 is YYNGEE in the germline V gene. Trimming left V 0 bases short and J 3 bases short, with 9 bases between. CDR3 coding DNA: TGTGCCAGCAGCGTAGACGGGCGGGACACTGAAGCTTTCTTT. Translating gives CASSVDGRDTEAFF.

The chain recombines TRBV12-3 or TRBV12-4 with TRBJ2-5; no reliable D call. The CDR3 sequence is 11 residues long. Trimming removed 5 bases at V and 4 bases at J, with 5 bases between. The CDR3 DNA reads TGTGCCAGCAGTAGTAGAGAGACCCAGTACTTC. The encoded protein is CASSSRETQYF.

V usage is TRBV28 and J usage is TRBJ1-4; TRBD1 matches at 8 bases. The CDR3 contains 15 residues. V lost 7 bases, J lost 8 bases, and 12 bases stayed unmatched. Germline assignment: CDR1 MDHEN and CDR2 SYDVKM. The CDR3 DNA reads as TGTGCCAGCAAGGGGCAGGGGGCCTCCGGGGAAAAACTGTTTTTT. It specifies CASKGQGASGEKLFF.

The sample holds one count of this clone. This sequence joins TRBV9 and TRBJ1-6; D unclear. The CDR3 length is 17 residues. Trimming shortened V by 0 bases and J by 1 base, and 11 bases separated the two germline ends. The germline V gene has CDR1 SGDLS and CDR2 YYNGEE. CDR3 in amino acids: CASSVGRAFSYNSPLHF. For the CDR3, the DNA is TGTGCCAGCAGCGTAGGACGTGCCTTTTCCTATAATTCACCCCTCCACTTT.

The V and J genes are TRBV3-1 (or the pseudogene TRBV3-2) and TRBJ2-7, with D uncertain. Trimming stripped 1 base from V and 0 bases from J, with 4 bases between. Germline CDR1 and CDR2: LGHDT and YNNKEL (reference sequence). The CDR3 has 13 residues. The CDR3 reads CASSQGNSYEQYF. Here the CDR3 DNA reads TGTGCCAGCAGCCAAGGCAACTCCTACGAGCAGTACTTC.

The chain couples TRBV27 to TRBJ1-4; D gene unclear. CDR1 is MNHEY and CDR2 is SMNVEV in the germline V gene (reference sequence). Deletions cut 2 bases from V and 4 bases from J, with 11 bases between. The CDR3 spans 15 residues. CDR3: CASSLIGLGNEKLFF. The CDR3 DNA is TGTGCCAGCAGTTTAATAGGGCTGGGTAATGAAAAACTGTTTTTT.

The rearrangement uses TRBV6-2 or TRBV6-3 and TRBJ2-2; perhaps TRBD2 as D (5 bases). The V and J ends lost 6 bases and 5 bases respectively, with 13 bases between them. CDR3 length equals 14 residues. Germline V gene data show CDR1 as MNHEY and CDR2 as SVGEGT. The CDR3 sequence: CASSQKRDTGELFF. For the CDR3, the DNA is TGTGCCAGCAGCCAGAAACGGGATACCGGGGAGCTGTTTTTT.

This chain joins TRBV19 and TRBJ1-2; D uncertain. The CDR3 runs to 12 residues. Trimming removed 8 bases from V and 2 bases from J, with 9 bases in between. Per the germline V gene, CDR1 is LNHDA and CDR2 is SQIVND (reference sequence). The CDR3, as DNA: TGTGCCAGTCAGCCAGGCAACTATGGCTACACCTTC. It specifies CASQPGNYGYTF. Full variable domain (remainder filled in from reference TRBV19 and TRBJ1-2): DGGITQSPKYLFRKEGQNVTLSCEQNLNHDAMYWYRQDPGQGLRLIYYSQIVNDFQKGDIAEGYSVSREKKESFPLTVTSAQKNPTAFYLCASQPGNYGYTFGSGTRLTVV.

This clone was detected a few times. The chain carries TRBV30 and TRBJ2-6, with unresolved D. Trimming took 3 bases from V and 2 from J, leaving 11 bases between them. Germline CDR1 and CDR2: GTSNPN and SVGIG (reference sequence). The CDR3 is 15 residues long. The CDR3, as DNA: TGTGCCTGGAGCCCTGGCCCCCCTGGGGCCAACGTCCTGACTTTC. It encodes CAWSPGPPGANVLTF.

This clone showed up just once. The gene calls are TRBV6-2 or TRBV6-3 and TRBJ1-4; possibly TRBD1 for D (5 bases). The CDR3 contains 15 residues. The germline CDR1 and CDR2 sequences are MNHEY and SVGEGT. The V gene lost 4 bases and the J gene lost 7 bases, with 16 bases spanning the gap. In DNA form, the CDR3 reads TGTGCCAGCAGTTCCGGACGGAAGGGACTTGAAAAACTGTTTTTT. This sequence encodes CASSSGRKGLEKLFF.

This chain connects TRBV6-2 or TRBV6-3 to TRBJ1-2, with D hard to call. The V gene lost 2 bases and the J gene lost 8 bases, with 15 bases spanning the gap. The CDR3 sequence is 14 residues long. Germline values: CDR1 MNHEY, CDR2 SVGEGT. The CDR3 sequence: CASSYKGGGFGYTF. In DNA, the CDR3 is TGTGCCAGCAGTTACAAGGGTGGAGGGTTCGGCTACACCTTC.

The chain couples TRBV2 to TRBJ2-7; D is unclear. Germline CDR1 reads SNHLY; CDR2 reads FYNNEI. The length of the CDR3 is 13 residues. The V gene lost 5 bases and the J gene lost 3 bases, with 11 bases spanning the gap. The CDR3 protein is CASSFGTLYEQYV. The CDR3 bases are TGTGCCAGCAGTTTCGGAACCCTCTACGAGCAGTACGTC.

J is TRBJ1-5 and V is TRBV19; perhaps TRBD1 as D (6 bases). Germline V gene sequence: CDR1 LNHDA, CDR2 SQIVND (reference sequence). The CDR3 has 15 residues. V lost 5 bases to trimming and J lost 3 bases, with 14 bases between them. The CDR3 DNA is TGTGCCAGTAGTCTCTCCAGGGGAAACAATCAGCCCCAGCATTTT. Encoded protein: CASSLSRGNNQPQHF.

V is TRBV6-1 and J is TRBJ1-5; no firm D call. Trimming stripped 1 base from V and 3 bases from J, with 10 bases between. Germline V lookup: CDR1 MNHNS, CDR2 SASEGT. This CDR3 spans 15 amino acids. CDR3 bases: TGTGCCAGCAGTGAAGGGAGTATCGACAATCAGCCCCAGCATTTT. Translated: CASSEGSIDNQPQHF.